This T cell receptor beta chain was found in a study of identical twins. Study outcomes and limitations: Insertions were reduced in abundant cord blood beta clonotypes but not in memory repertoires. Findings depended on cross-sectional statistics rather than tracking the same donors.

This clonotype was observed a few times. The antigen is unknown. Unique molecular identifiers were in the cDNA, with template-switch universal primer binding. Each CDR3 protein gets one entry after TCRdb re-called the 5' RACE reads with MiXCR. The sample holds about 220,000 distinct CDR3 sequences, around 6.8% seen once. The same specimen was also included in a second study, on yellow fever vaccine responses in identical twins.

Sequencing was carried out using memory (CD45RO+) T cells sorted from blood. This clonotype was sampled from a woman younger than 30 in good health.

As DNA, the CDR3 is TGTGCCACCAGTGATTCAGGGTACCAAGAGACCCAGTACTTC. Protein: CATSDSGYQETQYF. This chain uses TRBV24-1 with TRBJ2-5, with TRBD1 as a possible D gene (5 bases). Trimming took 2 bases from V and 0 from J, leaving 6 bases between them. Germline V CDR1 and CDR2: KGHDR, SFDVKD. This CDR3 has 14 amino acids.